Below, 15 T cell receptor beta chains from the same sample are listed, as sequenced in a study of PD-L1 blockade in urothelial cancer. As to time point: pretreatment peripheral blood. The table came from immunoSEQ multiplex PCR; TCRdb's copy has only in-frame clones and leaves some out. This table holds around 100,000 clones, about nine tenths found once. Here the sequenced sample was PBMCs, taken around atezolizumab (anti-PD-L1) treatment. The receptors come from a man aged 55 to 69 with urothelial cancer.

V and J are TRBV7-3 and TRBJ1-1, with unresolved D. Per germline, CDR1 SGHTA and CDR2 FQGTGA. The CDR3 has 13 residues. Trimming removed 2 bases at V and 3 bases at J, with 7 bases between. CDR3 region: CASSLGEDTEAFF. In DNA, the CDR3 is TGTGCCAGCAGCTTAGGGGAGGACACTGAAGCTTTCTTT.

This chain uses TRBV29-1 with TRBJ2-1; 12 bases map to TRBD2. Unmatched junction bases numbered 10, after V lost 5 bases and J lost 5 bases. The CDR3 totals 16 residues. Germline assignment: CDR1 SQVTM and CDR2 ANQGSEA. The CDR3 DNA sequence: TGCAGCGTTAGGCGAGGGACTAGCGGGTCCAACAATGAGCAGTTCTTC. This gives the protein CSVRRGTSGSNNEQFF.

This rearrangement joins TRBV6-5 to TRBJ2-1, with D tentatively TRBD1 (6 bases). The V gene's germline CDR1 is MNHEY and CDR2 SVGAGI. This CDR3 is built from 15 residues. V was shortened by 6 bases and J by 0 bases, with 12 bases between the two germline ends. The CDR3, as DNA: TGTGCCAGCAGCCCGGACAGCTACTCCTACAATGAGCAGTTCTTC. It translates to CASSPDSYSYNEQFF.

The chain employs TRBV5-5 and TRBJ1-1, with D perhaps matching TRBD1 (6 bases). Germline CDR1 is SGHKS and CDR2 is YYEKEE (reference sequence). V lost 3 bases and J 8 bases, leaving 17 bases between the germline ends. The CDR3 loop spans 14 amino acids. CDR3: CASSSIDRTWEAFF. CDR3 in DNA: TGTGCCAGCAGCTCGATTGACAGGACTTGGGAAGCTTTCTTT. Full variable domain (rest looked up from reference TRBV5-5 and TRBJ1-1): DAGVTQSPTHLIKTRGQQVTLRCSPISGHKSVSWYQQVLGQGPQFIFQYYEKEERGRGNFPDRFSARQFPNYSSELNVNALLLGDSALYLCASSSIDRTWEAFFGQGTRLTVV.

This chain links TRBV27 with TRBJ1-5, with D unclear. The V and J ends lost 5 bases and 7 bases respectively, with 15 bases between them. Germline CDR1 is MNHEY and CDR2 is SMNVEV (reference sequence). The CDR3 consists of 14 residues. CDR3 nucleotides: TGTGCCAGCAGTCAGACATCCCTTGGGCAGCCCCAGCATTTT. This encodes CASSQTSLGQPQHF.

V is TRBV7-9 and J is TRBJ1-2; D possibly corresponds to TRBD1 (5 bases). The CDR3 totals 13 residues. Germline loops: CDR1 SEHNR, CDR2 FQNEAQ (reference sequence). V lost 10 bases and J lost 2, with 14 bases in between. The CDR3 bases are TGTGCCACCCACCGACAGAGCAACTATGGCTACACCTTC. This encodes CATHRQSNYGYTF. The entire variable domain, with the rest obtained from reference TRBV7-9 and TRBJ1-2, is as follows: DTGVSQNPRHKITKRGQNVTFRCDPISEHNRLYWYRQTLGQGPEFLTYFQNEAQLEKSRLLSDRFSAERPKGSFSTLEIQRTEQGDSAMYLCATHRQSNYGYTFGSGTRLTVV.

The CDR3: CASSTGNQPQHF. The CDR3 region has the DNA TGTGCCAGTAGTACGGGGAATCAGCCCCAGCATTTT. The V and J genes are TRBV7-8 and TRBJ1-5; no firm D call. The CDR3 covers 12 residues. Germline CDR1 SGHVS, CDR2 FQNEAQ. Trimming stripped 9 bases from V and 4 bases from J, with 10 bases between.

The CDR3 DNA reads TGTGCCAGCAGTTTATCAGGGTTACACTACGAGCAGTACTTC. It is translated as CASSLSGLHYEQYF. This rearrangement joins TRBV28 to TRBJ2-7; TRBD1 might be the D (5 bases). This CDR3 contains 14 residues. The germline CDR1 and CDR2 sequences are MDHEN and SYDVKM. V was cut by 1 base and J by 3 bases, with 10 bases left in between.

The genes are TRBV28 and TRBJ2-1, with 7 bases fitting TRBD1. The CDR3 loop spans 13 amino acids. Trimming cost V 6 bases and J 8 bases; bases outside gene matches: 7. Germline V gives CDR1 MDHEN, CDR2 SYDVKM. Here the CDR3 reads CASRRTGLHEQFF. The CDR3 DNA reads TGTGCCAGCAGAAGGACAGGTCTGCATGAGCAGTTCTTC.

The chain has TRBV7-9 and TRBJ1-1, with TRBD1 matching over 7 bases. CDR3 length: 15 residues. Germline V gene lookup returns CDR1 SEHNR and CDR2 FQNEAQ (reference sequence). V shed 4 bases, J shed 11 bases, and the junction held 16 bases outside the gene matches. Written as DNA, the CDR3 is TGTGCCAGCAGCTATACCCCGGGAGGGGGCGATGGGGCTTTCTTT. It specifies CASSYTPGGGDGAFF.

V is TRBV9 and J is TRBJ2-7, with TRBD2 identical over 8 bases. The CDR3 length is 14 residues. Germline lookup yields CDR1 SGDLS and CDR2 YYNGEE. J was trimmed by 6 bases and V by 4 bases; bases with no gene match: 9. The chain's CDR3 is CASSPGLASVEQYF. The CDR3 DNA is TGTGCCAGCAGCCCCGGACTAGCTTCCGTCGAGCAGTACTTC.

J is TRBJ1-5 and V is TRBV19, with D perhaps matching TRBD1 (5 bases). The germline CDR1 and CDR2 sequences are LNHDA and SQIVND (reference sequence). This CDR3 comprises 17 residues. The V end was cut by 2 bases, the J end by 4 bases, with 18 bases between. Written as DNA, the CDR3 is TGTGCCAGTAGTATACGACAGACGACCAAAGGGAATCAGCCCCAGCATTTT. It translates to CASSIRQTTKGNQPQHF.

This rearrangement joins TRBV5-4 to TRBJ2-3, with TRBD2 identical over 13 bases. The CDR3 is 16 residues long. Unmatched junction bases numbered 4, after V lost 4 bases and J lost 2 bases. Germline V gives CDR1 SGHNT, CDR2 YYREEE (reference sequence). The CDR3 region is CASSIGLAGATDTQYF. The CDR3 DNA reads TGTGCCAGCAGCATAGGACTAGCGGGAGCCACAGATACGCAGTATTTT.

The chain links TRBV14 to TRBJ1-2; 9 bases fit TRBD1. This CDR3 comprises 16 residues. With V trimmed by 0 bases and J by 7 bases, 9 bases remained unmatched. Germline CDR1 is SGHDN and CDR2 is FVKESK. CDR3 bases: TGTGCCAGCAGCCAAGAGATTGGACAGGGGACTGCTGGCTACACCTTC. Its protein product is CASSQEIGQGTAGYTF.

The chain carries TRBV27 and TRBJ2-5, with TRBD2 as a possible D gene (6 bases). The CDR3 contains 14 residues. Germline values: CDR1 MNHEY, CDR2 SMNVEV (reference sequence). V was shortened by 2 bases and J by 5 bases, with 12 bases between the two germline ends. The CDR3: CASSLAGTLETQYF. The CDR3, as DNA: TGTGCCAGCAGTTTAGCCGGGACTCTGGAGACCCAGTACTTC.